This is a list of T cell receptor beta chains from one sample in a study of post-analysis software for immune sequencing data. TCRdb processed the PCR reads anew with MiXCR; each CDR3 protein has one entry. The sample consists of some 260,000 distinct CDR3 sequences, 36% of them appearing once. The sequenced material came from blood. All receptors come from a girl aged 10-17 years with multiple sclerosis. The CDR3 runs from the conserved cysteine through the conserved F or W. A D gene is named only where the DNA matches it firmly. The size entry is marked missing in some rows and otherwise reads once, few, many or a size class.

CDR3 protein	D gene	J gene	V gene	clone size
CAISGTGLSNEQFF	TRBD1	TRBJ2-1	TRBV10-3	few
CASSLEDRCGYTF	.	TRBJ1-2	TRBV11-2	.
CAISDRRLAGEGETQYF	TRBD2	TRBJ2-5	TRBV10-3	.
CASSGGGPLDTQYF	.	TRBJ2-3	TRBV7-2	.
CASSSSWTATAVRRNSPLHF	.	TRBJ1-6	TRBV6-2/TRBV6-3	few
CASHDRTSGALPAQETQYF	TRBD2	TRBJ2-5	TRBV2	few
CASRLGMLETQYF	.	.	TRBV2	many
CASSFADRELEAFF	TRBD1	TRBJ1-1	TRBV5-1	many
CASSSGPFNQPQHF	.	TRBJ1-5	TRBV6-5	.
CSARASGGGIRFF	.	TRBJ2-1	TRBV20-1	many
CASSTRLAGGDEQFF	TRBD2	TRBJ2-1	TRBV5-1	.
CGTRMNTEAFF	.	TRBJ1-1	TRBV20-1	many
CASSVASSSGSIHNEQFF	TRBD2	TRBJ2-1	TRBV5-1	many
CASSLPGQGSSGANVLTF	TRBD1	TRBJ2-6	TRBV7-8	once
CASSPVTYEQYF	.	TRBJ2-7	TRBV18	.
CASSLTQGEIDEQYF	TRBD1	TRBJ2-7	TRBV5-1	few
CASSAQGLGPDTQYF	.	TRBJ2-3	TRBV3-1	once
CASSSTGEETQYF	TRBD1	TRBJ2-5	TRBV11-2	.
CANRLTGVDEQFF	.	TRBJ2-1	TRBV4-2	.
CASSLSGLYEQYF	.	TRBJ2-7	TRBV28	.
CASSVRDSLDTQYF	.	TRBJ2-3	TRBV5-1	many
CASSPDGLYTEVFF	.	TRBJ1-1	TRBV5-1	.
CASSYLRQGNPYEQYF	.	TRBJ2-7	TRBV6-6	many
CASSRGGTGTQYF	TRBD2	TRBJ2-5	TRBV6-1	few
CASSLVGPRTGDGYTF	.	TRBJ1-2	TRBV7-8	many
CASSCAVPANSTTREKYTGELFF	.	TRBJ2-2	TRBV6-2/TRBV6-3	.
CASTRVGDTIYF	.	TRBJ1-3	TRBV12-3/TRBV12-4	.
CAISDASSGSVNEQFF	TRBD2	TRBJ2-1	TRBV10-3	.
CASSPILAGGHNEQFF	TRBD2	TRBJ2-1	TRBV28	many
CASSFPGREKLFF	.	TRBJ1-4	TRBV5-5	many
CASSLGALGELFF	.	TRBJ2-2	TRBV9	few
CATSDRVWQFF	.	TRBJ2-1	TRBV24-1	many
CASSFRGNIQYF	.	TRBJ2-4	TRBV12-3/TRBV12-4	.
CSVEDPGGDTQYF	.	TRBJ2-3	TRBV29-1	.
CASSEFGGGQEAQYF	TRBD2	TRBJ2-5	TRBV6-1	few
CSAPPGVGSYNEQFF	.	TRBJ2-1	TRBV20-1	.
CASSLEEGVENEQFF	.	TRBJ2-1	TRBV7-9	many
CASSAHSNQPQHF	.	TRBJ1-5	TRBV2	.
CASSSQKLPGQGESSNGYTF	TRBD1	TRBJ1-2	TRBV28	.
CASSLQGEGYEQYF	.	TRBJ2-7	TRBV5-1	once
CASSPEAGQGQVVVMNTEAFF	TRBD1	TRBJ1-1	TRBV6-1	many
CASSLDGASTGTQYF	.	TRBJ2-3	TRBV5-1	.
CAISQGSNEKLFF	.	TRBJ1-4	TRBV10-3	many
CAAKTGPGGSTDTQYF	.	TRBJ2-3	TRBV6-4	.
CASNSDGEQFF	.	TRBJ2-1	TRBV7-3	.
CSVKPGQGLGGYTF	.	TRBJ1-2	TRBV29-1	many
CASSLIPSGGYNEQFF	TRBD2	TRBJ2-1	TRBV7-8	many
CASEPGLNSYEQYF	TRBD2	TRBJ2-7	TRBV5-1	.
CASSSNSATDTQYF	.	TRBJ2-3	TRBV5-1	once
CASSQDMNQPQHF	.	TRBJ1-5	TRBV3-1	few
CAGGLAGAAFGQAQHF	.	TRBJ1-5	TRBV21-1	.
CASSPWGQTNEKLFF	.	TRBJ1-4	TRBV4-1	many
CASSIQGGYGYTF	TRBD1	TRBJ1-2	TRBV27	.